This is a list of T cell receptor beta chains from one sample in a study of blood T cell repertoires in COVID-19. The assay was immunoSEQ multiplex PCR, and TCRdb's table has in-frame clones only and misses some. The sample has some 47,000 clones; 86% are singletons. Material: peripheral blood. These receptors all come from a woman in her fifties or sixties with acute or convalescent COVID-19. CDR3s include the opening cysteine and the closing phenylalanine or tryptophan. The order of the fields is V gene, J gene, D gene, clone size, CDR3 protein, CDR3 DNA. The D gene is left open where the match is weak. Part of the rows lack a size; the others show once, few, many or a class for expanded clones.

TRBV6-5	TRBJ1-2	.	.	CASIGDGIYGYTF	TGTGCCAGCATAGGGGATGGTATCTATGGCTACACCTTC
TRBV30	TRBJ2-5	.	once	CAWSTGLGETQYF	TGTGCCTGGAGTACGGGATTGGGGGAGACCCAGTACTTC
TRBV2	TRBJ1-2	.	.	CASSLVYGYTF	TGTGCCAGCAGCCTCGTTTATGGCTACACCTTC
TRBV7-9	TRBJ2-4	.	.	CASSLQGGKNIQYF	TGTGCCAGCAGCTTACAGGGTGGCAAAAACATTCAGTACTTC
TRBV9	TRBJ2-3	.	.	CASSVVGGGRTDTQYF	TGTGCCAGCAGCGTCGTGGGCGGGGGCCGCACAGATACGCAGTATTTT
TRBV19	TRBJ2-2	TRBD1	.	CASSRDRTNTGELFF	TGTGCCAGTAGTAGGGACAGGACGAACACCGGGGAGCTGTTTTTT
TRBV28	TRBJ1-2	.	.	CASSPSPGESGYGYTF	TGTGCCAGCAGTCCCTCTCCGGGGGAATCGGGCTATGGCTACACCTTC
TRBV3-1/TRBV3-2	TRBJ1-2	.	.	CASSQGSARHHYGYTF	TGTGCCAGCAGCCAAGGAAGTGCACGACACCACTATGGCTACACCTTC
TRBV28	TRBJ2-3	TRBD2	.	CASSSPPQRGLRDTQYF	TGTGCCAGCAGTTCACCTCCTCAGCGGGGGCTCAGGGATACGCAGTATTTT
TRBV11-1	TRBJ2-7	TRBD2	few	CASSKGARTSGDEQYF	TGTGCCAGCAGCAAAGGCGCCAGGACTAGCGGGGACGAGCAGTACTTC
TRBV11-1	TRBJ2-7	.	.	CASSRTDEQYF	TGTGCCAGCAGCCGGACAGACGAGCAGTACTTC
TRBV2	TRBJ1-5	.	.	CASSEPPQPQHF	TGTGCCAGCAGTGAACCTCCTCAGCCCCAGCATTTT
TRBV7-8	TRBJ2-7	TRBD1	.	CASSLGTGGAYEQYF	TGTGCCAGCAGCTTAGGGACAGGGGGCGCCTACGAGCAGTACTTC
TRBV19	TRBJ1-6	TRBD1	once	CASSTTGGGNSPLHF	TGTGCCAGTAGTACGACAGGGGGAGGTAATTCACCCCTCCACTTT
TRBV28	TRBJ2-3	.	.	CASSLRRLVYTDTQYF	TGTGCCAGCAGTTTAAGGCGGCTAGTATACACAGATACGCAGTATTTT
TRBV9	TRBJ2-3	TRBD2	.	CASSVEGTRSAGATDTQYF	TGTGCCAGCAGCGTAGAGGGGACTAGAAGCGCGGGAGCCACAGATACGCAGTATTTT
TRBV28	TRBJ1-6	.	.	CASRQGNNSPLHF	TGTGCCAGCAGACAGGGCAATAATTCACCCCTCCACTTT
TRBV19	TRBJ1-3	.	.	CASSIVGPPGNTIYF	TGTGCCAGTAGTATAGTGGGGCCTCCTGGAAACACCATATATTTT
TRBV12-3/TRBV12-4	TRBJ1-1	.	.	CASSLGREAFF	TGTGCCAGCAGTTTGGGCAGGGAAGCTTTCTTT
TRBV6-5	TRBJ2-1	TRBD1	.	CASRLTGGAYNEQFF	TGTGCCAGCAGGCTAACAGGGGGCGCCTACAATGAGCAGTTCTTC
TRBV3-1/TRBV3-2	TRBJ1-2	.	.	CASSQDGNYGYTF	TGTGCCAGCAGCCAAGACGGGAACTATGGCTACACCTTC
TRBV5-1	TRBJ1-6	.	few	CASSIDGQPLHF	TGCGCCAGCAGCATTGATGGACAACCCCTCCACTTT
TRBV15	TRBJ2-3	TRBD2	.	CATSRQETSGIGTDTQYF	TGTGCCACCAGCAGACAGGAGACTAGCGGGATTGGCACAGATACGCAGTATTTT
TRBV27	TRBJ2-7	.	.	CASSLSVAGPYEQYF	TGTGCCAGCAGTTTATCGGTGGCGGGGCCCTACGAGCAGTACTTC
TRBV5-1	TRBJ1-1	.	.	CASSLEGFQNTEAFF	TGCGCCAGCAGCTTGGAGGGGTTTCAGAACACTGAAGCTTTCTTT
TRBV5-1	TRBJ2-7	TRBD2	.	CASSTGRGLGDYEQYF	TGCGCCAGCAGCACGGGGCGGGGACTAGGTGACTACGAGCAGTACTTC
TRBV6-5	TRBJ1-4	TRBD1	.	CASSYGGQGREKLFF	TGTGCCAGCAGTTACGGGGGACAGGGACGCGAAAAACTGTTTTTT
TRBV28	TRBJ2-4	TRBD1	.	CASRTGLAKNIQYF	TGTGCCAGCAGGACAGGGTTGGCCAAAAACATTCAGTACTTC
TRBV7-2	TRBJ2-7	TRBD2	.	CASSLEGGGAGALEQYF	TGTGCCAGCAGCTTAGAGGGTGGGGGAGCGGGAGCTTTGGAGCAGTACTTC
TRBV19	TRBJ2-7	TRBD1	.	CASSMGTGLDEQYF	TGTGCCAGTAGTATGGGGACAGGGCTCGACGAGCAGTACTTC
TRBV11-2	TRBJ2-5	TRBD2	.	CASSPGGRRQETQYF	TGTGCCAGCTCCCCCGGGGGGAGGCGACAAGAGACCCAGTACTTC
TRBV6-6	TRBJ1-3	.	.	CASSYQQGAGNTIYF	TGTGCCAGCAGTTACCAGCAGGGTGCTGGAAACACCATATATTTT
TRBV29-1	TRBJ2-3	.	.	CSVESRRFEFNTDTQYF	TGCAGCGTTGAGTCCCGGAGGTTTGAATTTAACACAGATACGCAGTATTTT
TRBV15	TRBJ1-2	.	.	CATSTVTGNGYTF	TGTGCCACCAGCACCGTAACAGGGAATGGCTACACCTTC
TRBV2	TRBJ1-2	.	.	CASSGWGQGGYTF	TGTGCCAGCAGTGGATGGGGGCAGGGTGGCTACACCTTC
TRBV19	TRBJ2-1	TRBD2	.	CASTKTSGSGYNEQFF	TGTGCCAGTACCAAGACTAGCGGGAGTGGCTACAATGAGCAGTTCTTC
TRBV10-3	TRBJ1-2	TRBD1	.	CAISGQGARYTF	TGTGCCATCAGTGGACAGGGGGCTCGCTACACCTTC
TRBV5-8	TRBJ1-1	.	once	CASSLVLRGNTEAFF	TGTGCCAGCAGCTTGGTCCTCCGGGGGAACACTGAAGCTTTCTTT
TRBV7-9	TRBJ2-1	TRBD2	few	CASSTGLAGGLNEQFF	TGTGCCAGCAGCACGGGACTAGCGGGAGGGCTAAATGAGCAGTTCTTC
TRBV5-1	TRBJ1-2	.	once	CARSLGGVGSGYTF	TGCGCCCGCAGCCTGGGGGGGGTAGGCTCTGGCTACACCTTC
TRBV6-6	TRBJ2-2	.	.	CASTHLRTANTGELFF	TGTGCCAGCACACACCTTCGCACCGCGAACACCGGGGAGCTGTTTTTT
TRBV5-1	TRBJ2-2	.	.	CASSFSSGELFF	TGCGCCAGCAGCTTTTCTTCCGGGGAGCTGTTTTTT
TRBV27	TRBJ2-1	TRBD2	.	CASSSGGASYNEQFF	TGTGCCAGCAGTAGCGGGGGGGCCTCCTACAATGAGCAGTTCTTC
TRBV24-1	TRBJ2-1	.	.	CATSEYFYNEQFF	TGTGCCACCAGTGAGTACTTCTACAATGAGCAGTTCTTC
TRBV7-3	TRBJ2-1	TRBD2	.	CASSPRGVGGLYNEQFF	TGTGCCAGCAGCCCACGAGGGGTGGGAGGGCTCTACAATGAGCAGTTCTTC
TRBV27	TRBJ1-1	.	.	CASSSPNRVITEAFF	TGTGCCAGCAGTTCGCCAAACAGGGTAATCACTGAAGCTTTCTTT
TRBV3-1/TRBV3-2	TRBJ2-7	.	.	CASTKSSGGERYEQYF	TGTGCCAGCACAAAAAGTTCTGGAGGGGAGCGCTACGAGCAGTACTTC
TRBV6-5	TRBJ1-1	.	.	CASQDAQGIEAFF	TGTGCCAGCCAAGACGCTCAGGGGATTGAAGCTTTCTTT
TRBV19	TRBJ2-7	TRBD2	.	CASSASGTSGRNEQYF	TGTGCCAGTAGTGCTTCCGGGACTAGCGGGAGAAACGAGCAGTACTTC
TRBV9	TRBJ2-1	.	.	CASSVAWGTNEQFF	TGTGCCAGCAGCGTAGCCTGGGGCACCAATGAGCAGTTCTTC
TRBV7-9	TRBJ1-2	.	.	CASSLSSGNRNYGYTF	TGTGCCAGCAGCTTATCTTCCGGGAATAGAAACTATGGCTACACCTTC